This TCR beta chain appears in the sequencing data of a study of T cell clones after liver transplantation. Study in general: HCV positivity affected three of eight recipients; the rest lacked autoimmune or viral indications. Draws occurred before transplant, before withdrawal, and after complete or failed withdrawal.

V lost 3 bases, J lost 4 bases, and 10 bases lay in between. CDR1 and CDR2 from the germline V gene are MNHNS and SASEGT. The CDR3 loop spans 14 amino acids. The repertoire was sequenced with immunoSEQ multiplex PCR; TCRdb's copy has only in-frame clones and lacks some. The table records approximately 55,000 clones, 71% of them present only once. The sequence was obtained from a human donor who received a liver transplant. This rearrangement joins TRBV6-1 to TRBJ1-5; D is undetermined. The source material was CD4+ T cells from blood, sampled before liver transplant. The CDR3 nucleotides are TGTGCCAGCAGTGATTTCGCCGAGAATCAGCCCCAGCATTTT. Protein product: CASSDFAENQPQHF.